This is a list of T cell receptor beta chains from one sample in a study of blood T cells in healthy people across ages. A single record per CDR3 protein comes from TCRdb applying MiXCR to the 5' RACE reads. The table lists roughly 800,000 distinct CDR3 sequences, roughly 60% of them singletons, with 22% in the top ten. The sequencing input was blood. The origin of the receptors is a man between 25 and 39 years old in good health. Both conserved end residues are part of each CDR3. A D gene is named only where the DNA matches it firmly. Clone sizes are given selectively: once, few, many, or a class where the clone is expanded.

>.|TRBJ2-7|TRBV20-1|14|.
TGCAGTGCTGATCCGGGCAGCACTAAGTCGGGGCAGTACTTC
CSADPGSTKSGQYF
>.|TRBJ1-1|TRBV6-1|14|.
TGTGCCAGCAGTGTGGTAGGGAGGAACACTGAAGCTTTCTTT
CASSVVGRNTEAFF
>.|TRBJ2-1|TRBV7-3|16|.
TGTGCCAGCAGCTTACAAGGGGGTGGGGTATACAATGAGCAGTTCTTC
CASSLQGGGVYNEQFF
>.|TRBJ2-5|TRBV7-2|14|.
TGTGCCAGCAGCACACGTCAGGGTGAAGAGACCCAGTACTTC
CASSTRQGEETQYF
>few|TRBJ2-1|TRBV20-1|11|.
TGCAGTGGGGACCCGGGCAATGAGCAGTTCTTC
CSGDPGNEQFF
>.|TRBJ2-3|TRBV29-1|14|.
TGCAGCGTTGGAAACAGGCTAAGCACAGATACGCAGTATTTT
CSVGNRLSTDTQYF
>few|TRBJ2-7|TRBV5-1|14|.
TGCGCCAGCAGCGGCAGGGGCTTCCCCTACGAGCAGTACTTC
CASSGRGFPYEQYF
>few|TRBJ1-1|TRBV5-1|11|.
TGCGCCAGCAGCTTGCAGGGTACAGCTTTCTTT
CASSLQGTAFF
>.|TRBJ2-7|TRBV20-1|13|.
TGCAGTGCTAGAGACGGGGGATCCTACGAGCAGTACTTC
CSARDGGSYEQYF
>.|TRBJ1-4|TRBV15|13|.
TGTGCCACCAGCAGAGCGGCAGAAGGAGAACTGTTTTTT
CATSRAAEGELFF
>few|TRBJ2-1|TRBV6-4|12|.
TGTGCCAGCAGTGGGGTTGGGCAGGTGAAGTTCTTC
CASSGVGQVKFF
>.|TRBJ2-2|TRBV28|14|.
TGTGCCTGCACCGAGGACAGCCTCACCGGGGAGCTGTTTTTT
CACTEDSLTGELFF
>.|TRBJ2-3|TRBV12-3/TRBV12-4|14|.
TGTGCCAGCAGTCCCCTGGTTAACACAGATACGCAGTATTTT
CASSPLVNTDTQYF
>.|TRBJ2-5|TRBV5-1|16|.
TGCGCCAGCAGCCGGGTCCCGGGGGCAATCCAAGAGACCCAGTACTTC
CASSRVPGAIQETQYF
>.|TRBJ2-1|TRBV20-1|14|.
TGCAGTGCTAGAAGTGGAGGGCCAGGGAATGAGCAGTTCTTC
CSARSGGPGNEQFF
>.|TRBJ2-7|TRBV7-2|15|.
TGTGCCAGCAGCTTAGATGGACAGATTTACAATGAGCAGTACTTC
CASSLDGQIYNEQYF
>.|TRBJ2-7|TRBV12-3/TRBV12-4|14|TRBD2
TGTGCCAGCAGTTTACGGCGGGAGTTATACGAGCAGTACTTC
CASSLRRELYEQYF
>few|TRBJ2-1|TRBV28|16|TRBD1
TGTGCCAGCAGTTCCTTCGGACAGGTCGGTGGCAATGAGCAGTTCTTC
CASSSFGQVGGNEQFF
>.|TRBJ2-1|TRBV19|16|TRBD2
TGTGCCAGTAGTCTGTCGGCTAGCGGGAGTCGCAATGAGCAGTTCTTC
CASSLSASGSRNEQFF
>.|TRBJ2-7|TRBV3-1|13|.
TGTGCCAGCAGCCAAGCAGGATATTACGAGCAGTACTTC
CASSQAGYYEQYF